Presented here are 15 T cell receptor beta chains from one specimen sequenced in a study of CD8 T cells in Susac syndrome. After extraction with the RNeasy kit, about 0.5 to 1 ug of the RNA was reverse transcribed using random hexamers. One entry per CDR3 protein, called by TCRdb with MiXCR from the immunoSEQ multiplex PCR reads. This repertoire shows 160,000 or so distinct CDR3 sequences, approximately 95% found once; its top ten account for 0.15% to 0.2%. Sequences were obtained from CD4+ T cells from PBMCs. These receptors were taken from a human donor with Susac syndrome.

The chain is built from TRBV18 and TRBJ2-1; D call uncertain. V lost 2 bases to trimming and J lost 0 bases, with 8 bases between them. This CDR3 is 15 amino acids long. CDR1 and CDR2 (germline): KGHSH, LQKENI. The CDR3 region is CASSPGRSSYNEQFF. CDR3 nucleotides: TGTGCCAGCTCACCAGGGCGAAGCTCCTACAATGAGCAGTTCTTC.

The chain carries TRBV20-1 and TRBJ2-1, with unresolved D. Trimming left V 4 bases short and J 0 bases short, with 19 bases between. The length of the CDR3 is 17 residues. Germline V gene sequence: CDR1 DFQATT, CDR2 SNEGSKA (reference sequence). CDR3 in DNA: TGCAGTGCTACCTTCCAAGGGCCTAGTTACTCCTACAATGAGCAGTTCTTC. It translates to CSATFQGPSYSYNEQFF.

The rearrangement links TRBV5-1 to TRBJ2-1, with TRBD2 identical over 12 bases. This CDR3 contains 16 residues. V dropped 3 bases and J dropped 9; count of bases not matched to a gene: 10. Germline V gene lookup returns CDR1 SGHRS and CDR2 YFSETQ. CDR3 bases: TGCGCCAGCAGCTCGGTGTCTAGCGGGGGGGCCGTTGAGCAGTTCTTC. It is translated as CASSSVSSGGAVEQFF.

The rearrangement joins TRBV29-1 to TRBJ1-1, with D tentatively TRBD1 (5 bases). This CDR3 contains 13 residues. Germline CDR1 SQVTM, CDR2 ANQGSEA. V was trimmed by 7 bases and J by 5 bases, leaving 17 bases between them. The CDR3 sequence is CSAPTLGGTEAFF. DNA of the CDR3: TGCAGCGCCCCGACCCTCGGGGGGACTGAAGCTTTCTTT.

This clonotype was seen a single time. The rearrangement joins TRBV28 to TRBJ1-2; a possible D gene is TRBD1 (5 bases). CDR3 size: 13 residues. V lost 3 bases and J lost 8, with 13 bases in between. CDR1 MDHEN and CDR2 SYDVKM come from the germline V gene. The CDR3 protein is CASSFQKGPGYTF. DNA for the CDR3: TGTGCCAGCAGTTTCCAAAAGGGGCCCGGCTACACCTTC.

The chain is built from TRBV29-1 and TRBJ2-5; D not resolved. Trimming left V 0 bases short and J 5 bases short, with 10 bases between. The CDR3 length is 13 residues. From germline, CDR1 is SQVTM and CDR2 ANQGSEA. The CDR3 nucleotides read TGCAGCGTTGAAGATTTAGGGTTGGAGACCCAGTACTTC. Its translation: CSVEDLGLETQYF.

The V and J genes are TRBV20-1 and TRBJ1-1; D ambiguous. CDR3 length: 14 amino acids. Trimming left V 2 bases short and J 9 bases short, with 19 bases between. Germline V gives CDR1 DFQATT, CDR2 SNEGSKA (reference sequence). This chain's CDR3 is CSARLTKDGGKAFF. CDR3 nucleotide sequence: TGCAGTGCTAGACTGACAAAGGACGGTGGAAAAGCTTTCTTT.

V and J are TRBV4-1 and TRBJ2-7, with 7 bases lining up with TRBD1. Germline values: CDR1 MGHRA, CDR2 YSYEKL. The CDR3 loop spans 15 amino acids. Germline trimming cut 4 bases from V and 2 bases from J; bases unmatched to any gene: 8. The chain's CDR3 is CASSLGGSTTYEQYF. CDR3 sequence (DNA): TGCGCCAGCAGCCTAGGGGGCTCGACGACCTACGAGCAGTACTTC.

This rearrangement joins TRBV29-1 to TRBJ2-7, with no clear D. Trimming cost V 8 bases and J 7 bases, with 18 bases left between them. The CDR3 sequence is 12 residues long. Germline values: CDR1 SQVTM, CDR2 ANQGSEA. The CDR3 region is CSFGAHGSEQYF. The CDR3 DNA reads as TGCAGCTTCGGAGCCCACGGTTCAGAGCAGTACTTC.

The rearrangement uses TRBV11-2 and TRBJ2-7, with D perhaps TRBD2 (7 bases). The CDR3 runs to 14 residues. V was cut by 5 bases and J by 6 bases, with 17 bases left in between. The germline gives CDR1 SGHAT, CDR2 FQNNGV. The CDR3 nucleotides are TGTGCCAGCAGCCCGACCGCGGCGGGGGCCGAGCAGTACTTC. The encoded protein is CASSPTAAGAEQYF.

The chain carries TRBV20-1 and TRBJ2-7, with a possible D match to TRBD2 (5 bases). CDR3 length: 14 residues. The V end lost 0 bases, the J end lost 6 bases, and 15 bases lay between the germline ends. In germline, CDR1 is DFQATT, CDR2 SNEGSKA (reference sequence). In DNA form, the CDR3 reads TGCAGTGCTAGAGATGAACTAGTCAGTCCCGAGCAGTACTTC. This codes for CSARDELVSPEQYF.

The rearrangement links TRBV6-6 to TRBJ1-2, with 9 bases that match TRBD1. This CDR3 has 16 residues. Trimming cost V 0 bases and J 4 bases; bases outside gene matches: 6. CDR1 and CDR2 (germline): MNHNY, SVGAGI (reference sequence). The chain's CDR3 is CASSYSLTGGIYGYTF. CDR3 in DNA: TGTGCCAGCAGTTACTCGTTGACAGGGGGTATCTATGGCTACACCTTC.

This chain joins TRBV7-2 and TRBJ2-3; perhaps TRBD2 as D (6 bases). The CDR3 runs 15 residues. Germline V gene sequence: CDR1 SGHTA, CDR2 FQGNSA. V was shortened by 1 base and J by 5 bases, with 13 bases between the two germline ends. CDR3 nucleotides: TGTGCCAGCAGCTTAGGTCCGGGGGACGGAGATACGCAGTATTTT. As protein: CASSLGPGDGDTQYF.

This chain joins TRBV29-1 and TRBJ2-5; D ambiguous. The CDR3 contains 12 residues. The germline V and J ends were trimmed by 6 bases and 2 bases, with 10 bases remaining between them. Germline-derived CDR1 and CDR2 are SQVTM and ANQGSEA. The CDR3 nucleotides read TGCAGCGTAAAAAGAAATCAAGAGACCCAGTACTTC. Its protein product is CSVKRNQETQYF. Looking up the rest from reference TRBV29-1 and TRBJ2-5 gives the full variable domain: SAVISQKPSRDICQRGTSLTIQCQVDSQVTMMFWYRQQPGQSLTLIATANQGSEATYESGFVIDKFPISRPNLTFSTLTVSNMSPEDSSIYLCSVKRNQETQYFGPGTRLLVL.

The rearrangement uses TRBV4-3 and TRBJ2-5; no definite D call. Trimming removed 1 base at V and 8 bases at J, with 14 bases between. Germline values: CDR1 LGHNA, CDR2 YSLEER. The CDR3 is 14 amino acids. CDR3 in amino acids: CASSQAPLSGTQYF. In nucleotides, the CDR3 is TGCGCCAGCAGCCAAGCTCCCCTCTCAGGTACCCAGTACTTC.